The 5 T cell receptor beta chains below come from one sample, sequenced in a study of blood T cell repertoires in COVID-19. Measured with immunoSEQ multiplex PCR; TCRdb has only the in-frame clones, and not every one. The table lists fewer than 300,000 clones, approximately 90% of them singletons. The specimen sequenced was PBMCs or T cells enriched from blood (not recorded which). The receptors derive from a man between 18 and 35 years old who had recovered from COVID-19.

The chain employs TRBV19 and TRBJ2-1, with D perhaps matching TRBD2 (7 bases). The germline gives CDR1 LNHDA, CDR2 SQIVND (reference sequence). The length of the CDR3 is 16 residues. Deletions cut 3 bases from V and 3 bases from J, with 15 bases between. The CDR3 region has the DNA TGTGCCAGTAGTATCCCCGGCGGGGGCTTCTACAATGAGCAGTTCTTC. Translated, it gives CASSIPGGGFYNEQFF. The whole variable domain, filled in from reference TRBV19 and TRBJ2-1, reads DGGITQSPKYLFRKEGQNVTLSCEQNLNHDAMYWYRQDPGQGLRLIYYSQIVNDFQKGDIAEGYSVSREKKESFPLTVTSAQKNPTAFYLCASSIPGGGFYNEQFFGPGTRLTVL.

The chain employs TRBV3-1 (or the pseudogene TRBV3-2) and TRBJ1-3; maybe TRBD1 (5 bases). The CDR3 is 14 amino acids. The germline gives CDR1 LGHDT, CDR2 YNNKEL (reference sequence). Between the trimmed V and J ends, which lost 3 bases and 2 bases, there was a span of 8 bases. The CDR3 DNA is TGTGCCAGCAGCCACACAGGCACTGGAAACACCATATATTTT. Its protein product is CASSHTGTGNTIYF.

The J gene is TRBJ2-3, the V gene TRBV3-1 (or the pseudogene TRBV3-2), with TRBD2 matching over 10 bases. The germline gives CDR1 LGHDT, CDR2 YNNKEL (reference sequence). V was clipped by 4 bases and J by 5 bases; unmatched bases: 9. The CDR3 loop spans 16 amino acids. The CDR3 here is CASSRSSGGVKDTQYF. The CDR3 coding sequence is TGTGCCAGCAGCCGAAGCAGCGGGGGGGTAAAAGATACGCAGTATTTT.

The CDR3 DNA follows: TGTGCCAGCTCACCACAAAGACAGCCCAGCTCCTACAATGAGCAGTTCTTC. Its protein is CASSPQRQPSSYNEQFF. This rearrangement joins TRBV18 to TRBJ2-1, with a possible D match to TRBD1 (5 bases). Trimming removed 1 base from V and 0 bases from J, with 13 bases in between. The CDR3 spans 17 residues. In germline, CDR1 is KGHSH, CDR2 LQKENI.

CDR3 DNA sequence: TGTGCCAGCAGCAACGACAGGGGATCCTACGAGCAGTACTTC. As protein: CASSNDRGSYEQYF. The chain has TRBV6-5 and TRBJ2-7; TRBD1 agrees at 8 bases. CDR3 length: 14 amino acids. Germline V gene lookup returns CDR1 MNHEY and CDR2 SVGAGI. Losses at the gene ends were 6 bases for V and 1 base for J; bases not matched to a gene: 5.